This T cell receptor (beta chain) was documented in a study of CD8 T cells in ankylosing spondylitis. This CDR3 has 16 amino acids. The V end was cut by 3 bases, the J end by 4 bases, with 16 bases between. Germline assignment: CDR1 MGHDK and CDR2 SYGVNS. Study outcomes and limitations: Among TCR beta sequences, a motif of several highly homologous variants appeared characteristic of ankylosing spondylitis blood. Several of the motif variants were reported before in synovial fluid and blood from reactive arthritis.

TCRdb analysed the 5' RACE reads with MiXCR anew, one entry per CDR3 protein. The sample has hundreds of thousands of distinct CDR3 sequences, 26% seen once; the top ten hold about 0.92%. In the case of this clonotype: Antigen unknown.

This TCR came from a male donor with ankylosing spondylitis. The material sequenced was blood, either unsorted or a sorted T cell fraction (not recorded which). The J gene is TRBJ1-3, the V gene TRBV25-1, with a weak D call TRBD1 (5 bases). CDR3 nucleotide sequence: TGTGCCAGCAGTGACTCCCAGGGAGGGAGGGGAAACACCATATATTTT. This sequence encodes CASSDSQGGRGNTIYF.